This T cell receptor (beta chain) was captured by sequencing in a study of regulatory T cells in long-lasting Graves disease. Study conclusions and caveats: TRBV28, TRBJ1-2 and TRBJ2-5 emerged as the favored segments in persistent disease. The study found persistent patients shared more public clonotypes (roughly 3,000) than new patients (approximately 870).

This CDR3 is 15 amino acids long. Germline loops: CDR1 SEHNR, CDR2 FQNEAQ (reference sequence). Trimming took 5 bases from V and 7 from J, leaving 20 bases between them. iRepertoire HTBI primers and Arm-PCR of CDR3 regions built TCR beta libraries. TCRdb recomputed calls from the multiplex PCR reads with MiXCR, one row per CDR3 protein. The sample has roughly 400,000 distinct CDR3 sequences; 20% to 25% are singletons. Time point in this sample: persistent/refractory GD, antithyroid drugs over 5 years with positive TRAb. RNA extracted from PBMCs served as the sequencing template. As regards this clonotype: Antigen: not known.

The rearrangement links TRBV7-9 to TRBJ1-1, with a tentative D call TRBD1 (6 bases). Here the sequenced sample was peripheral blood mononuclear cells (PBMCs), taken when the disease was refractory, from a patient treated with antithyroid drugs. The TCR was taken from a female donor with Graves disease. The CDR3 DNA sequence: TGTGCCAGCAGCCCAGAGGGGGGTGGAGCTTTTGAAGCTTTCTTT. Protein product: CASSPEGGGAFEAFF.